Following are 8 T cell receptor beta chains from one sample sequenced in a study of shared clonotypes between healthy human individuals. Clones were read by immunoSEQ multiplex PCR, and TCRdb kept only the in-frame ones, dropping some. The table shows over 2 million clones, with about 95% occurring only once. The naive CD8 subset, CD45RO-negative cells positively selected for CCR7, excluded terminally differentiated effector memory CD45RA+ cells. The sequenced sample consisted of naive CD8+ T cells sorted from blood. Every receptor here comes from a man in his late teens or twenties in good health.

The rearrangement uses TRBV30 and TRBJ2-2; D is uncertain. Germline CDR1 and CDR2: GTSNPN and SVGIG (reference sequence). V lost 0 bases and J lost 3, with 14 bases in between. The length of the CDR3 is 16 residues. Here the CDR3 reads CAWSVLSESDTGELFF. The CDR3 region has the DNA TGTGCCTGGAGTGTATTATCGGAGTCCGACACCGGGGAGCTGTTTTTT.

The J gene is TRBJ2-7, the V gene TRBV9; 10 bases are a match to TRBD2. The CDR3 extends over 16 amino acids. Trimming at V came to 3 bases and at J to 3 bases, leaving 9 bases not matched to a gene. Germline V gene sequence: CDR1 SGDLS, CDR2 YYNGEE. Written as DNA, the CDR3 is TGTGCCAGCAGCGAGTCCGGGACTAGCGTTTACTACGAGCAGTACTTC. The encoded protein is CASSESGTSVYYEQYF.

The rearrangement joins TRBV5-6 to TRBJ2-7; a weak D match, TRBD2 (5 bases). The germline V gene encodes CDR1 SGHDT and CDR2 YYEEEE. Between the trimmed V and J ends, which lost 4 bases and 3 bases, there was a span of 11 bases. The CDR3 is 13 amino acids. CDR3 residues: CASSHLANYEQYF. The CDR3 bases are TGTGCCAGCAGCCACCTAGCTAACTACGAGCAGTACTTC.

The chain couples TRBV7-9 to TRBJ1-1, with a weak D call TRBD1 (5 bases). Trimming stripped 5 bases from V and 5 bases from J, with 15 bases between. CDR3 length equals 14 residues. Germline V gene data show CDR1 as SEHNR and CDR2 as FQNEAQ (reference sequence). CDR3 protein: CASSTQAEGTEAFF. The CDR3 coding sequence is TGTGCCAGCAGCACACAGGCAGAGGGTACTGAAGCTTTCTTT.

This chain uses TRBV9 with TRBJ1-3, with D maybe TRBD1 (5 bases). Germline V gives CDR1 SGDLS, CDR2 YYNGEE. Trimming removed 4 bases at V and 4 bases at J, with 18 bases between. The CDR3 runs to 16 residues. Written as DNA, the CDR3 is TGTGCCAGCAGCTCACGGGCTACAGGTCCCGGAAACACCATATATTTT. Translating gives CASSSRATGPGNTIYF.

The chain joins TRBV27 to TRBJ2-7, with TRBD2 as a possible D gene (5 bases). Germline-derived CDR1 and CDR2 are MNHEY and SMNVEV (reference sequence). V shed 1 base and J shed 6 bases, with 16 bases lying between them. There are 15 residues in the CDR3. CDR3 coding DNA: TGTGCCAGCAGTTTATTAGGAGGACTCGAGGGCGAGCAGTACTTC. Its protein product is CASSLLGGLEGEQYF.

This rearrangement joins TRBV6-1 to TRBJ2-1; TRBD1 or TRBD2 may be the D gene (5 bases each). Trimming stripped 3 bases from V and 4 bases from J, with 13 bases between. This CDR3 has 15 residues. The germline gives CDR1 MNHNS, CDR2 SASEGT. CDR3 in DNA: TGTGCCAGCAGTGATTGGGACCTGGATTACAATGAGCAGTTCTTC. Its translation: CASSDWDLDYNEQFF.

CDR3 DNA sequence: TGTGCCAGTAGTATAGGTTCCGGGACAGCCCTGGAGCAGTACTTC. Encoded protein: CASSIGSGTALEQYF. The chain carries TRBV19 and TRBJ2-7; the match to TRBD1 covers 7 bases. The junction had 10 bases not matched to a gene; V was cut back by 1 base and J by 7 bases. The germline V gene has CDR1 LNHDA and CDR2 SQIVND (reference sequence). This CDR3 spans 15 amino acids.